Below, 30 T cell receptor beta chains from the same sample are listed, as sequenced in a study of T cell responses to AZD1222 COVID-19 vaccine (dated by TCRdb to the early 2020s). Preparation of the library involved the immunoSEQ multiplex PCR assay. The source is immuneACCESS, and TCRdb retained only in-frame sequences with V and J called. Part of the clones is not carried over; for the studies checked, unresolved V genes explain less than half of this, and the remainder is unexplained. Counted in this sample were some 200,000 clones; around nine tenths of them appeared once. The top ten clones comprise less than 4% of the sample. The time point label of this sample denotes: about 28 days (+/-7) after the second vaccine dose. Read against the paper, the sample's treatment or condition label means: meningococcal conjugate vaccine given as trial control. The input for sequencing was peripheral blood, taken 28 days after the second dose of the MenACWY control vaccine. All receptors come from an adult who received the MenACWY meningococcal vaccine as a control.

The V and J genes are TRBV5-6 and TRBJ1-1; weak D call: TRBD1 (6 bases). This CDR3 is built from 14 residues. The V end lost 3 bases, the J end lost 6 bases, and 15 bases lay between the germline ends. Germline V gene sequence: CDR1 SGHDT, CDR2 YYEEEE. CDR3 protein: CASSSSGARAEAFF. The CDR3, as DNA: TGTGCCAGCAGCTCTTCGGGGGCGCGGGCTGAAGCTTTCTTT.

CDR3 nucleotide sequence: TGTGCCAGCAGCGTAGGAATGGGGAACACTGAAGCTTTCTTT. Translated, it gives CASSVGMGNTEAFF. The chain joins TRBV9 to TRBJ1-1; D not resolved. The CDR3 loop spans 14 amino acids. Germline values: CDR1 SGDLS, CDR2 YYNGEE. Trimming removed 0 bases from V and 1 base from J, with 7 bases in between.

V and J are TRBV19 and TRBJ1-6; 7 bases line up with TRBD1. The trim removed 4 bases at V and 11 bases at J, leaving 8 bases unmatched. This CDR3 spans 14 amino acids. CDR1 LNHDA and CDR2 SQIVND come from the germline V gene (reference sequence). CDR3 region: CASSRTGRGAPLHF. The DNA for the CDR3 is TGTGCCAGTAGTAGGACAGGTAGAGGGGCACCCCTCCACTTT.

This chain uses TRBV5-1 with TRBJ1-4; D gene uncertain. From germline, CDR1 is SGHRS and CDR2 YFSETQ. Trimming left V 0 bases short and J 5 bases short, with 11 bases between. The CDR3 covers 15 residues. CDR3 amino acids: CASSLAPGGNEKLFF. Here the CDR3 DNA reads TGCGCCAGCAGCTTGGCCCCAGGAGGGAATGAAAAACTGTTTTTT.

J is TRBJ1-5 and V is TRBV30, with D maybe TRBD1 (5 bases). The CDR3 contains 14 residues. The germline CDR1 and CDR2 sequences are GTSNPN and SVGIG (reference sequence). V lost 1 base to trimming and J lost 1 base, with 8 bases between them. For the CDR3, the DNA is TGTGCCTGGAGTGGGCAGGGAAGCAATCAGCCCCAGCATTTT. Translating it yields CAWSGQGSNQPQHF.

The chain has TRBV11-2 and TRBJ1-1; no firm D call. The CDR3 contains 15 residues. Per the germline V gene, CDR1 is SGHAT and CDR2 is FQNNGV. V shed 4 bases and J shed 3 bases, with 15 bases lying between them. CDR3 bases: TGTGCCAGCAGCTACATCCCGGGAGCGGACACTGAAGCTTTCTTT. Translating it yields CASSYIPGADTEAFF. Filled out from reference TRBV11-2 and TRBJ1-1, the complete variable domain reads EAGVAQSPRYKIIEKRQSVAFWCNPISGHATLYWYQQILGQGPKLLIQFQNNGVVDDSQLPKDRFSAERLKGVDSTLKIQPAKLEDSAVYLCASSYIPGADTEAFFGQGTRLTVV.

This chain links TRBV2 with TRBJ2-1, with no clear D. The V end lost 4 bases, the J end lost 4 bases, and 8 bases lay between the germline ends. The germline V gene encodes CDR1 SNHLY and CDR2 FYNNEI. The CDR3 is 13 residues long. Here the CDR3 reads CASSVGRYNEQFF. The CDR3 DNA reads TGTGCCAGCAGTGTGGGTAGATACAATGAGCAGTTCTTC.

The rearrangement links TRBV28 to TRBJ1-4, with D possibly TRBD1 on 5 matching bases. Trimming pared 3 bases from V and 4 bases from J, leaving 9 bases between. CDR3 length: 14 residues. Per germline, CDR1 MDHEN and CDR2 SYDVKM. The CDR3 loop is CASSLVGVNEKLFF. The DNA for the CDR3 is TGTGCCAGCAGTTTGGTAGGGGTTAATGAAAAACTGTTTTTT.

The J gene is TRBJ1-5, the V gene TRBV24-1; D is undetermined. CDR3 length: 14 residues. The V and J ends lost 4 bases and 3 bases respectively, with 9 bases between them. Germline V gene data show CDR1 as KGHDR and CDR2 as SFDVKD. The DNA for the CDR3 is TGTGCCACCAGTGACATACAGACCAATCAGCCCCAGCATTTT. Its protein product is CATSDIQTNQPQHF.

The chain links TRBV19 to TRBJ1-6; maybe TRBD1 (6 bases). The CDR3 is 17 residues long. V lost 10 bases, J lost 8 bases, and 27 bases lay in between. Germline CDR1 LNHDA, CDR2 SQIVND (reference sequence). This CDR3 is CATRREGGPESDSPLHF. In DNA, the CDR3 is TGTGCCACCCGAAGGGAGGGGGGCCCGGAGAGTGATTCACCCCTCCACTTT.

The chain links TRBV4-3 to TRBJ1-2, with D perhaps TRBD1 (5 bases). The germline CDR1 and CDR2 sequences are LGHNA and YSLEER. CDR3 length: 15 amino acids. V lost 0 bases and J 0 bases, leaving 8 bases between the germline ends. Here the CDR3 reads CASSQDRASNYGYTF. The CDR3 nucleotides read TGCGCCAGCAGCCAAGACAGGGCTTCTAACTATGGCTACACCTTC.

A single count supports this clone. V usage is TRBV7-8 and J usage is TRBJ2-1; D gene uncertain. CDR3 length: 12 residues. Trimming cost V 5 bases and J 5 bases, with 7 bases left between them. Looked up from germline, CDR1 is SGHVS and CDR2 is FQNEAQ. CDR3 nucleotides: TGTGCCAGCAGCCCCTACAACAATGAGCAGTTCTTC. This translates into CASSPYNNEQFF.

The J gene is TRBJ1-1, the V gene TRBV3-1 (or the pseudogene TRBV3-2), with D maybe TRBD1 (6 bases). The CDR3 has 14 amino acids. Germline loops: CDR1 LGHDT, CDR2 YNNKEL (reference sequence). V dropped 4 bases and J dropped 11 bases, with 20 bases sitting between them. The CDR3 nucleotides are TGTGCCAGCAGCCCGGACAGCCACCTTGTGGGGGCTTTCTTT. It is translated as CASSPDSHLVGAFF.

The chain has TRBV5-6 and TRBJ2-1, with 10 bases that match TRBD2. CDR3 length: 15 amino acids. Germline V gene sequence: CDR1 SGHDT, CDR2 YYEEEE. V gave up 4 bases and J gave up 4 bases; unmatched junction bases: 5. The CDR3 DNA follows: TGTGCCAGCAGCCCAGGACTAGCGGCTTACAATGAGCAGTTCTTC. Its protein is CASSPGLAAYNEQFF.

In DNA, the CDR3 is TGCGCCAGCAGCTTGGGGGGACTAGCGGGATTCACAGATACGCAGTATTTT. Its protein is CASSLGGLAGFTDTQYF. The J gene is TRBJ2-3, the V gene TRBV5-1; 13 bases fit TRBD2. The V segment lost 0 bases and the J segment 2 bases; nucleotides outside the gene matches: 3. The CDR3 is made up of 17 amino acids. Germline CDR1 SGHRS, CDR2 YFSETQ.

The J gene is TRBJ1-3, the V gene TRBV30, with D unclear. The CDR3 runs 12 residues. The V gene's germline CDR1 is GTSNPN and CDR2 SVGIG (reference sequence). V was cut by 5 bases and J by 4 bases, with 9 bases left in between. The CDR3 loop reads CAWGLVGNTIYF. The DNA of the CDR3 is TGTGCCTGGGGCCTAGTGGGAAACACCATATATTTT.

The sample holds one count of this clone. The chain joins TRBV5-4 to TRBJ2-1; no clear D. V gave up 4 bases and J gave up 0 bases, with 11 bases separating them. Germline V gives CDR1 SGHNT, CDR2 YYREEE (reference sequence). The CDR3 totals 15 residues. The CDR3 DNA reads TGTGCCAGCAGCCGATCAGCCGACTCCTACAATGAGCAGTTCTTC. This translates into CASSRSADSYNEQFF.

The V call is TRBV7-3, the J call TRBJ2-1, with 9 bases lining up with TRBD2. CDR3 length equals 16 residues. Germline lookup yields CDR1 SGHTA and CDR2 FQGTGA. V dropped 1 base and J dropped 7; count of bases not matched to a gene: 8. This chain's CDR3 is CASSLMVSGSTNEQFF. CDR3 DNA: TGTGCCAGCAGCTTAATGGTTAGCGGGAGTACAAATGAGCAGTTCTTC.

The V call is TRBV2, the J call TRBJ1-6, with D possibly matching TRBD1 (5 bases). Trimming removed 2 bases from V and 5 bases from J, with 16 bases in between. CDR3 length: 17 residues. The germline gives CDR1 SNHLY, CDR2 FYNNEI. In DNA, the CDR3 is TGTGCCAGCAGTGAAACCGGGACCCCGACCCATAATTCACCCCTCCACTTT. It translates to CASSETGTPTHNSPLHF.

The chain uses TRBV2 and TRBJ1-4; D is perhaps TRBD1 (5 bases). Looked up from germline, CDR1 is SNHLY and CDR2 is FYNNEI. The CDR3 length is 13 residues. Trimming cost V 6 bases and J 4 bases, with 9 bases left between them. Written as DNA, the CDR3 is TGTGCCAGCAGGCTCGGGGGTAATGAAAAACTGTTTTTT. It codes for CASRLGGNEKLFF.

The table lists this clone with a count of one. The V gene is TRBV7-9, the J gene TRBJ2-3, with no clear D. CDR1 is SEHNR, CDR2 FQNEAQ, per germline (reference sequence). V lost 11 bases to trimming and J lost 2 bases, with 11 bases between them. The CDR3 has 12 residues. CDR3 amino acids: CAAHRDTDTQYF. The DNA of the CDR3 is TGTGCCGCCCACCGAGACACAGATACGCAGTATTTT.

The gene calls are TRBV29-1 and TRBJ1-5; D not certain. Trimming took off 4 bases at V and 0 bases at J, with 7 bases between the two ends. This CDR3 is built from 13 residues. The germline V gene has CDR1 SQVTM and CDR2 ANQGSEA. The CDR3 DNA reads TGCAGCGTTGGGTCGAATAGCAATCAGCCCCAGCATTTT. This codes for CSVGSNSNQPQHF.

The chain joins TRBV5-1 to TRBJ1-1, with 8 bases that match TRBD1. With V trimmed by 4 bases and J by 0 bases, 8 bases remained unmatched. This CDR3 has 16 residues. Per germline, CDR1 SGHRS and CDR2 YFSETQ. The CDR3 region is CASSPGQGHMNTEAFF. The DNA for the CDR3 is TGCGCCAGCAGCCCCGGACAGGGTCACATGAACACTGAAGCTTTCTTT.

The chain joins TRBV30 to TRBJ1-1; 7 positions agree with TRBD1. J was trimmed by 6 bases and V by 4 bases; bases with no gene match: 5. Germline V gives CDR1 GTSNPN, CDR2 SVGIG (reference sequence). This CDR3 region has 12 residues. The chain's CDR3 is CAWKQGTAEAFF. As DNA, the CDR3 is TGTGCCTGGAAACAGGGGACGGCTGAAGCTTTCTTT.

The CDR3 loop is CASSFTWGADTQYF. CDR3 DNA sequence: TGTGCCAGCAGTTTCACGTGGGGGGCGGATACGCAGTATTTT. The V gene is TRBV27, the J gene TRBJ2-3, with D perhaps matching TRBD1 or TRBD2 (6 bases each). Trimming shortened V by 3 bases and J by 6 bases, and 13 bases separated the two germline ends. This CDR3 is built from 14 residues. Germline V gene lookup returns CDR1 MNHEY and CDR2 SMNVEV (reference sequence).

The chain combines TRBV5-1 with TRBJ1-4; TRBD1 aligns across 7 bases. This CDR3 has 14 residues. V lost 0 bases, J lost 8 bases, and 4 bases stayed unmatched. Germline V CDR1 and CDR2: SGHRS, YFSETQ. CDR3 DNA: TGCGCCAGCAGCTTGGACAGGGGTGAAGAAAAACTGTTTTTT. Protein: CASSLDRGEEKLFF.

The DNA of the CDR3 is TGTGCCAGCAGGGGGTTGGTTCCCGCCACGCAGTATTTT. Translation: CASRGLVPATQYF. The rearrangement uses TRBV28 and TRBJ2-3; D gene uncertain. Germline assignment: CDR1 MDHEN and CDR2 SYDVKM. This CDR3 has 13 residues. The V end lost 6 bases, the J end lost 9 bases, and 16 bases lay between the germline ends.

The chain is built from TRBV9 and TRBJ2-7, with TRBD1 matching 9 bases. The CDR3 sequence is 14 residues long. V was clipped by 3 bases and J by 6 bases; unmatched bases: 7. CDR1 and CDR2 from the germline V gene are SGDLS and YYNGEE. The CDR3, as DNA: TGTGCCAGCAGCGCCGGGACAGGGTCGCTCGAGCAGTACTTC. Its translation: CASSAGTGSLEQYF.

This rearrangement joins TRBV24-1 to TRBJ2-3; no firm D call. This CDR3 is 13 amino acids long. V lost 3 bases to trimming and J lost 5 bases, with 8 bases between them. Germline V gives CDR1 KGHDR, CDR2 SFDVKD. CDR3 sequence reads: CATSDILGDTQYF. For the CDR3, the DNA is TGTGCCACCAGTGATATACTGGGAGATACGCAGTATTTT.

The chain is built from TRBV19 and TRBJ1-2; D not resolved. Germline assignment: CDR1 LNHDA and CDR2 SQIVND (reference sequence). The CDR3 is 13 amino acids. V lost 3 bases and J lost 2, with 7 bases in between. CDR3 in amino acids: CASSMAVNYGYTF. The CDR3 DNA is TGTGCCAGTAGTATGGCGGTGAACTATGGCTACACCTTC.